Below, 5 T cell receptor beta chains from the same sample are listed, as sequenced in a study of blood T cell repertoires in COVID-19. Sequencing was performed with immunoSEQ multiplex PCR; in TCRdb, only in-frame clones are kept and a portion is missing. The top ten clones hold 1.4% of a sample with approximately 430,000 clones, 86% of them seen once. The sequencing input was peripheral blood. The receptors originated from a woman aged 25 to 39 with active or convalescent COVID-19.

The chain joins TRBV30 to TRBJ1-5; possible D gene TRBD1, 6 bases. The V gene's germline CDR1 is GTSNPN and CDR2 SVGIG (reference sequence). The V end lost 5 bases, the J end lost 2 bases, and 13 bases lay between the germline ends. The CDR3 covers 14 residues. The CDR3 loop reads CAWDTGTRNQPQHF. The CDR3 DNA reads TGTGCCTGGGACACAGGGACGCGCAATCAGCCCCAGCATTTT.

This sequence joins TRBV6-5 and TRBJ2-7; the D gene is possibly TRBD2 (7 bases). This CDR3 comprises 14 residues. Trimming took off 7 bases at V and 0 bases at J, with 13 bases between the two ends. Germline CDR1 is MNHEY and CDR2 is SVGAGI. CDR3 sequence reads: CASTTGGYSYEQYF. The CDR3 DNA reads as TGTGCCAGCACCACGGGGGGCTACTCCTACGAGCAGTACTTC.

The chain joins TRBV19 to TRBJ1-1, with a weak D call TRBD1 (6 bases). The CDR3 has 15 amino acids. Germline V CDR1 and CDR2: LNHDA, SQIVND (reference sequence). V lost 0 bases to trimming and J lost 2 bases, with 10 bases between them. CDR3 sequence: CASSIEGQPNTEAFF. The CDR3 bases are TGTGCCAGTAGTATAGAAGGACAGCCCAACACTGAAGCTTTCTTT. The complete variable domain, with remaining parts taken from reference TRBV19 and TRBJ1-1, reads DGGITQSPKYLFRKEGQNVTLSCEQNLNHDAMYWYRQDPGQGLRLIYYSQIVNDFQKGDIAEGYSVSREKKESFPLTVTSAQKNPTAFYLCASSIEGQPNTEAFFGQGTRLTVV.

This chain joins TRBV6-5 and TRBJ2-7, with D possibly matching TRBD1 (5 bases). From germline, CDR1 is MNHEY and CDR2 SVGAGI. V was clipped by 0 bases and J by 2 bases, with 14 bases between them. The CDR3 spans 16 residues. The CDR3 reads CASSYSKIRGAYEQYF. In DNA form, the CDR3 reads TGTGCCAGCAGTTACTCGAAGATTAGGGGCGCCTACGAGCAGTACTTC.

This chain joins TRBV19 and TRBJ1-2; D uncertain. Trimming stripped 3 bases from V and 3 bases from J, with 8 bases between. CDR1 and CDR2 from the germline V gene are LNHDA and SQIVND (reference sequence). CDR3 length: 13 amino acids. The CDR3 loop reads CASSMTLYYGYTF. CDR3 sequence (DNA): TGTGCCAGTAGTATGACACTTTACTATGGCTACACCTTC.